A single sample gave rise to the 25 T cell receptor beta chains below, sequenced in a study of identifying expanded T cells in peripheral blood. Profiling relied on immunoSEQ multiplex PCR, and the TCRdb table lists in-frame clones only, not all of them. This table has more than 95,000 clones, around four fifths appearing once. Source material: blood. The receptors were sampled from a person aged 18 to 75 in good health.

V and J are TRBV5-6 and TRBJ1-1; no reliable D call. The V end lost 1 base, the J end lost 3 bases, and 7 bases lay between the germline ends. The V gene's germline CDR1 is SGHDT and CDR2 YYEEEE. The CDR3 is 13 residues long. The CDR3 nucleotides read TGTGCCAGCAGCTTGATAGGTGACACTGAAGCTTTCTTT. Amino acids: CASSLIGDTEAFF. Full variable domain (outside the CDR3, taken from reference TRBV5-6 and TRBJ1-1): DAGVTQSPTHLIKTRGQQVTLRCSPKSGHDTVSWYQQALGQGPQFIFQYYEEEERQRGNFPDRFSGHQFPNYSSELNVNALLLGDSALYLCASSLIGDTEAFFGQGTRLTVV.

This clone was seen once. The chain joins TRBV6-5 to TRBJ1-1, with D hard to call. This CDR3 contains 14 residues. Trimming removed 8 bases at V and 4 bases at J, with 17 bases between. Germline V gene data show CDR1 as MNHEY and CDR2 as SVGAGI. The CDR3 reads CASHKSVDGTEAFF. The CDR3 DNA is TGTGCCAGCCACAAGAGTGTCGATGGCACTGAAGCTTTCTTT.

V gene TRBV7-2 combines with J gene TRBJ1-3; D unresolved. This CDR3 has 16 residues. The germline V gene encodes CDR1 SGHTA and CDR2 FQGNSA. The V gene lost 1 base and the J gene lost 2 bases, with 12 bases spanning the gap. DNA of the CDR3: TGTGCCAGCAGCTTAGGGGCCGCACCGCCTGGAAACACCATATATTTT. This gives the protein CASSLGAAPPGNTIYF. Based on the CDR3 plus reference TRBV7-2 and TRBJ1-3, the full variable domain is GAGVSQSPSNKVTEKGKDVELRCDPISGHTALYWYRQSLGQGLEFLIYFQGNSAPDKSGLPSDRFSAERTGGSVSTLTIQRTQQEDSAVYLCASSLGAAPPGNTIYFGEGSWLTVV.

This clone was counted between two and nine times. The chain combines TRBV7-9 with TRBJ1-6, with D tentatively TRBD1 (5 bases). The CDR3 has 13 residues. Trimming took off 8 bases at V and 7 bases at J, with 12 bases between the two ends. Germline values: CDR1 SEHNR, CDR2 FQNEAQ (reference sequence). The DNA for the CDR3 is TGTGCCAGCCAGCCCAGGGAAAATTCACCCCTCCACTTT. This sequence encodes CASQPRENSPLHF.

The CDR3 DNA reads TGTGCCACCCGAGAGACAGGGAAGAATGAGCAGTTCTTC. Translation: CATRETGKNEQFF. This chain joins TRBV7-2 and TRBJ2-1; 7 nucleotides line up with TRBD1. After removal of 10 bases from V and 7 bases from J, the junction contained 10 bases not matched to a gene. The CDR3 has 13 amino acids. Germline CDR1 reads SGHTA; CDR2 reads FQGNSA.

This rearrangement joins TRBV11-3 to TRBJ1-2; D ambiguous. The germline V gene encodes CDR1 SGHNT and CDR2 YENEEA. Trimming pared 4 bases from V and 7 bases from J, leaving 13 bases between. This CDR3 has 13 amino acids. This CDR3 reads CASSSLRDSGYTF. CDR3 nucleotides: TGTGCCAGCAGCTCCCTACGTGACTCTGGCTACACCTTC.

J is TRBJ2-7 and V is TRBV13, with 11 bases fitting TRBD2. CDR3 size: 15 residues. Germline trimming cut 2 bases from V and 2 bases from J; bases unmatched to any gene: 2. Germline lookup yields CDR1 PRHDT and CDR2 FYEKMQ (reference sequence). The CDR3 DNA reads TGTGCCAGCAGCTTACCGGGACTAGCGGCCTACGAGCAGTACTTC. This translates into CASSLPGLAAYEQYF.

This chain connects TRBV4-1 to TRBJ1-2; D gene uncertain. The CDR3 sequence is 14 residues long. Germline CDR1 MGHRA, CDR2 YSYEKL. V lost 4 bases and J lost 2, with 11 bases in between. The CDR3 DNA reads as TGCGCCAGCAGCCCAGATCAGAACAACTATGGCTACACCTTC. This encodes CASSPDQNNYGYTF.

This sequence joins TRBV10-3 and TRBJ2-2, with TRBD2 identical over 8 bases. Germline CDR1 and CDR2: ENHRY and SYGVKD. The CDR3 sequence is 16 residues long. Trimming cost V 6 bases and J 8 bases; bases outside gene matches: 14. The CDR3 DNA follows: TGTGCCATCAGGAGTGGAGGGACTAGTGGCCGGGGGGAGCTGTTTTTT. The encoded protein is CAIRSGGTSGRGELFF.

The chain carries TRBV9 and TRBJ1-6; no firm D call. With 0 bases removed from V and 8 bases from J, the gap between germline ends came to 12 bases. The CDR3 totals 15 residues. CDR1 and CDR2 (germline): SGDLS, YYNGEE. CDR3 nucleotide sequence: TGTGCCAGCAGCGTAGCCGATCAGTGGGATTCACCCCTCCACTTT. Translation: CASSVADQWDSPLHF.

This clone was seen just once. The chain joins TRBV29-1 to TRBJ1-2; 10 nucleotides match TRBD1. This CDR3 has 16 residues. Germline V gene lookup returns CDR1 SQVTM and CDR2 ANQGSEA. V trimming: 7 bases; J trimming: 6 bases; junction bases outside the gene matches: 17. In nucleotides, the CDR3 is TGCAGCGCCCTTCCGGGACAGGGGTCCTACTCCCATGGCTACACCTTC. This gives the protein CSALPGQGSYSHGYTF.

This chain joins TRBV9 and TRBJ1-6, with a weak D call TRBD1 (5 bases). V was clipped by 0 bases and J by 2 bases, with 12 bases between them. CDR3 length equals 17 residues. Looked up from germline, CDR1 is SGDLS and CDR2 is YYNGEE. CDR3 amino acids: CASSVGPADTYNSPLHF. DNA for the CDR3: TGTGCCAGCAGCGTAGGACCAGCGGACACCTATAATTCACCCCTCCACTTT.

The chain carries TRBV7-9 and TRBJ2-5; 8 nucleotides line up with TRBD2. The CDR3 totals 14 residues. From germline, CDR1 is SEHNR and CDR2 FQNEAQ (reference sequence). The V gene end was trimmed by 5 bases and the J gene end by 6 bases; junction bases not matched to a gene: 8. The CDR3 coding sequence is TGTGCCAGCAGCCCCACGGGGGGGCGGCAGACCCAGTACTTC. Protein product: CASSPTGGRQTQYF.

V usage is TRBV28 and J usage is TRBJ1-2; D is perhaps TRBD1 (5 bases). This CDR3 is 14 amino acids long. The germline gives CDR1 MDHEN, CDR2 SYDVKM. V shed 7 bases and J shed 3 bases, with 15 bases lying between them. The CDR3 reads CASIAQGGDYGYTF. In DNA form, the CDR3 reads TGTGCCAGCATCGCCCAGGGAGGAGACTATGGCTACACCTTC.

CDR3 coding DNA: TGTGCCAGCAGTGAAGGGACAGGGCTCATCTATGGCTACACCTTC. Protein sequence: CASSEGTGLIYGYTF. The V and J genes are TRBV2 and TRBJ1-2, with 8 positions matching TRBD1. Germline assignment: CDR1 SNHLY and CDR2 FYNNEI. J gave up 4 bases and V 1 base, and 5 bases lay outside the gene matches. The CDR3 loop spans 15 amino acids.

This clone was detected only a few times. In nucleotides, the CDR3 is TGTGCCAGCAGCTTAGGTCCAGGGGAAATAACACCCCTCCACTTT. Translation gives CASSLGPGEITPLHF. The chain combines TRBV7-2 with TRBJ1-6, with D maybe TRBD1 (6 bases). V lost 1 base, J lost 11 bases, and 15 bases lay in between. The CDR3 has 15 residues. Germline CDR1 reads SGHTA; CDR2 reads FQGNSA.

This rearrangement joins TRBV5-1 to TRBJ2-3, with D hard to call. The CDR3 is 15 residues long. Germline CDR1 reads SGHRS; CDR2 reads YFSETQ. V shed 0 bases and J shed 5 bases, with 13 bases lying between them. The CDR3 DNA sequence: TGCGCCAGCAGCTTGGGTCCGGATGGTAGAGATACGCAGTATTTT. Amino acids: CASSLGPDGRDTQYF. Full variable domain (missing parts from reference TRBV5-1 and TRBJ2-3): KAGVTQTPRYLIKTRGQQVTLSCSPISGHRSVSWYQQTPGQGLQFLFEYFSETQRNKGNFPGRFSGRQFSNSRSEMNVSTLELGDSALYLCASSLGPDGRDTQYFGPGTRLTVL.

V is TRBV7-6 and J is TRBJ1-4, with a tentative D call TRBD1 (5 bases). The CDR3 is 14 residues long. V was pared by 4 bases and J by 10 bases, with 16 bases between. CDR1 is SGHVS, CDR2 FNYEAQ, per germline. CDR3 residues: CASSSEAGDGKLFF. The CDR3 DNA sequence: TGTGCCAGCAGCTCCGAAGCGGGGGACGGAAAACTGTTTTTT.

The V and J genes are TRBV7-8 and TRBJ2-5, with 8 bases that match TRBD1. The CDR3 consists of 13 residues. CDR1 is SGHVS, CDR2 FQNEAQ, per germline. V was pared by 5 bases and J by 3 bases, with 2 bases of the junction left unmatched. The CDR3: CASSRTGKETQYF. DNA for the CDR3: TGTGCCAGCAGCCGGACAGGGAAAGAGACCCAGTACTTC.

This clone has only one observation. The V gene is TRBV19, the J gene TRBJ1-1, with 8 positions matching TRBD1. CDR3 length: 14 residues. Germline loops: CDR1 LNHDA, CDR2 SQIVND (reference sequence). The V segment lost 7 bases and the J segment 10 bases; nucleotides outside the gene matches: 14. CDR3: CASKSGQGSGLAFF. DNA for the CDR3: TGTGCCAGTAAATCTGGACAGGGATCGGGGTTAGCTTTCTTT.

V usage is TRBV5-1 and J usage is TRBJ2-7, with 9 positions matching TRBD1. Per the germline V gene, CDR1 is SGHRS and CDR2 is YFSETQ. The CDR3 runs to 14 residues. Germline trimming cut 3 bases from V and 3 bases from J; bases unmatched to any gene: 4. CDR3 sequence reads: CASSSGQGSYEQYF. In DNA, the CDR3 is TGCGCCAGCAGCTCGGGACAGGGAAGCTACGAGCAGTACTTC.

The chain links TRBV19 to TRBJ1-1; D not resolved. V gave up 7 bases and J gave up 4 bases, with 7 bases separating them. The CDR3 has 11 residues. In germline, CDR1 is LNHDA, CDR2 SQIVND (reference sequence). The CDR3 DNA reads as TGTGCCAGTATCGGGGTCACTGAAGCTTTCTTT. Residues: CASIGVTEAFF.

The chain couples TRBV13 to TRBJ2-2; D is unclear. This CDR3 region has 15 residues. V was cut by 5 bases and J by 5 bases, with 15 bases left in between. Per the germline V gene, CDR1 is PRHDT and CDR2 is FYEKMQ (reference sequence). The CDR3 loop is CASSQKHTRTGELFF. The DNA for the CDR3 is TGTGCCAGCAGCCAAAAACACACACGGACCGGGGAGCTGTTTTTT.

The chain is built from TRBV29-1 and TRBJ1-1, with TRBD1 matching 8 bases. V shed 7 bases and J 1 base; nucleotides not matched to a gene: 2. The CDR3 sequence is 12 residues long. Per germline, CDR1 SQVTM and CDR2 ANQGSEA. The CDR3 nucleotides read TGCAGCGGGGACAGGTCGAACACTGAAGCTTTCTTT. Translation gives CSGDRSNTEAFF.

J is TRBJ1-1 and V is TRBV30; no firm D call. V was clipped by 2 bases and J by 6 bases, with 10 bases between them. The CDR3 is 12 amino acids. Per germline, CDR1 GTSNPN and CDR2 SVGIG (reference sequence). The CDR3: CAWSRRRPEAFF. In DNA, the CDR3 is TGTGCCTGGAGTAGGAGGCGCCCTGAAGCTTTCTTT. The full variable domain, in which reference TRBV30 and TRBJ1-1 provide the parts outside the CDR3, is SQTIHQWPATLVQPVGSPLSLECTVEGTSNPNLYWYRQAAGRGLQLLFYSVGIGQISSEVPQNLSASRPQDRQFILSSKKLLLSDSGFYLCAWSRRRPEAFFGQGTRLTVV.